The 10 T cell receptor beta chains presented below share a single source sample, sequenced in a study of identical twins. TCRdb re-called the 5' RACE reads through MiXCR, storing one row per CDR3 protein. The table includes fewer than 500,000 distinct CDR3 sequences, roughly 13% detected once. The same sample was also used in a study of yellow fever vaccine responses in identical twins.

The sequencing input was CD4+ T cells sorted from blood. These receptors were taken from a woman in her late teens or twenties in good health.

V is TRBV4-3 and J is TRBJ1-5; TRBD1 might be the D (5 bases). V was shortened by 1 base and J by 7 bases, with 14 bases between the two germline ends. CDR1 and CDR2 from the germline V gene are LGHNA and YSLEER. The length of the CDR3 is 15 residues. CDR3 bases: TGCGCCAGCAGCCAAGGCTTCGGGGCCTACCAGCCCCAGCATTTT. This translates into CASSQGFGAYQPQHF.

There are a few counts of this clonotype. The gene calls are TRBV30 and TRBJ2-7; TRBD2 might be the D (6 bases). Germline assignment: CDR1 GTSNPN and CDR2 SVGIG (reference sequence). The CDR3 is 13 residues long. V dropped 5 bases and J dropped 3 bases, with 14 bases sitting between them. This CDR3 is CAWGSGTHYEQYF. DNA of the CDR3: TGTGCCTGGGGCTCCGGGACTCACTACGAGCAGTACTTC. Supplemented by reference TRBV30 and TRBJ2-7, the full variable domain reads SQTIHQWPATLVQPVGSPLSLECTVEGTSNPNLYWYRQAAGRGLQLLFYSVGIGQISSEVPQNLSASRPQDRQFILSSKKLLLSDSGFYLCAWGSGTHYEQYFGPGTRLTVT.

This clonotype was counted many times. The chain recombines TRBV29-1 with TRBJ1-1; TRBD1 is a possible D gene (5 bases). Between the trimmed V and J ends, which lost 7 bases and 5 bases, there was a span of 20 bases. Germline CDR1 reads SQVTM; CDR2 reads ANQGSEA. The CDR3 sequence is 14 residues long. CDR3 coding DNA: TGCAGCGCGGCGTCGCTCGGGGGGAAGACTGAAGCTTTCTTT. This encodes CSAASLGGKTEAFF.

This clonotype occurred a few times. The CDR3 nucleotides read TGTGCCAGCAGTGACTATCAAGAGACCCAGTACTTC. Translation gives CASSDYQETQYF. V and J are TRBV6-1 and TRBJ2-5; D call uncertain. CDR3 size: 12 residues. Per the germline V gene, CDR1 is MNHNS and CDR2 is SASEGT. With 3 bases removed from V and 2 bases from J, the gap between germline ends came to 4 bases.

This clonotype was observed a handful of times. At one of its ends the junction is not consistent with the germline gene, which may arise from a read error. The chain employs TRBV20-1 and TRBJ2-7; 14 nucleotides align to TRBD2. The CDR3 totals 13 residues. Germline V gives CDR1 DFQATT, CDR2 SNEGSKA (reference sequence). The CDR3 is CSAGETSGRGLYF. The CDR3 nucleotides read TGCAGTGCTGGAGAGACTAGCGGGAGGGGACTGTACTTC.

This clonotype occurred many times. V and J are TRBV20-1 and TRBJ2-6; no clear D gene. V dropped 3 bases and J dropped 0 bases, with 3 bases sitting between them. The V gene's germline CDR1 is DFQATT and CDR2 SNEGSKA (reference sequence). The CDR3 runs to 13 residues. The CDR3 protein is CSARSSGANVLTF. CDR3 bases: TGCAGTGCTAGGAGCTCTGGGGCCAACGTCCTGACTTTC.

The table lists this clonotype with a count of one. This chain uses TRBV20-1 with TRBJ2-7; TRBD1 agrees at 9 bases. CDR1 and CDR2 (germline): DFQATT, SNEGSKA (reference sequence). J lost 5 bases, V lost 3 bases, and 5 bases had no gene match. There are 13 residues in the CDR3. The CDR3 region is CSASPGTGNEQYF. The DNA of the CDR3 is TGCAGTGCTAGCCCCGGGACAGGGAACGAGCAGTACTTC.

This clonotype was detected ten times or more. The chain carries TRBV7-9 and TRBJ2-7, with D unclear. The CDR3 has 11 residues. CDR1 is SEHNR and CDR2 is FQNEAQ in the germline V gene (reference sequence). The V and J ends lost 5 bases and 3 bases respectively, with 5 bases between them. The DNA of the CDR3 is TGTGCCAGCAGCGACAACTACGAGCAGTACTTC. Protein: CASSDNYEQYF.

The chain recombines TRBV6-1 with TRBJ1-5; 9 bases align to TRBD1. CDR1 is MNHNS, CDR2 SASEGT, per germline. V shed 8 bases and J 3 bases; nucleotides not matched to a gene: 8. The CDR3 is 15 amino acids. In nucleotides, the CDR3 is TGTGCCAGCGGGTCCCGGGACAGGGTCAATCAGCCCCAGCATTTT. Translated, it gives CASGSRDRVNQPQHF.

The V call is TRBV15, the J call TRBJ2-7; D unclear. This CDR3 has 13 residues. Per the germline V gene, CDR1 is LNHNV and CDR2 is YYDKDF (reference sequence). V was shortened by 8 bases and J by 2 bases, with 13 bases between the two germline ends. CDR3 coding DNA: TGTGCCACCGGTGGTGGCCGCGCCTACGAGCAGTACTTC. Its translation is CATGGGRAYEQYF. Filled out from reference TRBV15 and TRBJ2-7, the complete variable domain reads DAMVIQNPRYQVTQFGKPVTLSCSQTLNHNVMYWYQQKSSQAPKLLFHYYDKDFNNEADTPDNFQSRRPNTSFCFLDIRSPGLGDTAMYLCATGGGRAYEQYFGPGTRLTVT.